The entry below gives a single T cell receptor (beta chain) sequence along with its context. Its antigen remains unknown. CD45RO-negative, CCR7-selected cells formed the naive CD8 fraction, which excluded terminally differentiated effector memory CD45RA+ cells. This entry is derived from a study of shared clonotypes between healthy human individuals. Across the study: The study used three CD4 naive, three CD4 memory, two CD8 naive and one CD8 memory plate per donor. Findings and caveats of the study: In contrast to clonotypes shared by all four donors, non-shared clonotypes had lower generation probabilities.

Under the authors' procedure: Owing to the provision of junction-only sequences devoid of quality scores by immunoSEQ, filtering differed. Libraries were prepared by immunoSEQ multiplex PCR; TCRdb keeps only in-frame clonotypes and omits some of them. V, J and clone size are taken as reported in that table, and D and trimming were inferred from the DNA itself. Of about 700,000 clones listed, about 92% are singletons. The sequenced sample was naive CD8+ T cells sorted from blood. The receptor was isolated from a man between 25 and 39 years old in good health.

Written as DNA, the CDR3 is TGCAGCGTTGAAGTAGGGACTAGCGGAGCTTACGAGCAGTACTTC. Translating it yields CSVEVGTSGAYEQYF. The V and J genes are TRBV29-1 and TRBJ2-5; 11 nucleotides match TRBD2. The J call is in doubt because the DNA end fits TRBJ2-7 better. This CDR3 region has 15 residues. Germline CDR1 SQVTM, CDR2 ANQGSEA.